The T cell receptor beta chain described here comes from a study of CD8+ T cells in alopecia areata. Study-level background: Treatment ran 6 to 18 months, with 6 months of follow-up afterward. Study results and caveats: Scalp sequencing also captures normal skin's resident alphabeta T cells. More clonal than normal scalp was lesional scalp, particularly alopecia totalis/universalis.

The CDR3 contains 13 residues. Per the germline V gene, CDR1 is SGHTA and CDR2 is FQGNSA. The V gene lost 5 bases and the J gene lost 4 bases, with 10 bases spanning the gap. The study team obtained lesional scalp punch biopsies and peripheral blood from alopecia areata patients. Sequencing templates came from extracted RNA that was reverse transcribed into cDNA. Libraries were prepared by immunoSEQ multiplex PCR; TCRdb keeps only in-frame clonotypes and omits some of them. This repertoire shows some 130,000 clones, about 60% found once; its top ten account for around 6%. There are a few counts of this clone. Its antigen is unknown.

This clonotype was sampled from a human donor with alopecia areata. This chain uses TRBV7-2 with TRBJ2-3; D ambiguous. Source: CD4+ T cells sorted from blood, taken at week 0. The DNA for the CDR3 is TGTGCCAGCAGCAATGTCCGGGCAGATACGCAGTATTTT. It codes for CASSNVRADTQYF.